This TCR beta chain derives from a study of T-cell memory formation after mild COVID-19. After removal of 0 bases from V and 5 bases from J, the junction contained 4 bases not matched to a gene. Germline CDR1 is SGHVS and CDR2 is FQNEAQ. This CDR3 is 15 amino acids long. A single record per CDR3 protein comes from TCRdb applying MiXCR to the 5' RACE reads. The table has just over 300,000 distinct CDR3 sequences, 15% to 20% seen once. Source material: PBMCs or a T cell subset sorted from them (not recorded which). The chain recombines TRBV7-8 with TRBJ2-1; 7 nucleotides line up with TRBD2. The receptor was derived from a man aged 18 to 29 who had mild COVID-19 (a few samples of this study predate the infection). Cell type and time point are not known. The CDR3 spells CASSLAGGDHNEQFF. CDR3 nucleotides: TGTGCCAGCAGCTTAGCGGGAGGGGATCACAATGAGCAGTTCTTC.